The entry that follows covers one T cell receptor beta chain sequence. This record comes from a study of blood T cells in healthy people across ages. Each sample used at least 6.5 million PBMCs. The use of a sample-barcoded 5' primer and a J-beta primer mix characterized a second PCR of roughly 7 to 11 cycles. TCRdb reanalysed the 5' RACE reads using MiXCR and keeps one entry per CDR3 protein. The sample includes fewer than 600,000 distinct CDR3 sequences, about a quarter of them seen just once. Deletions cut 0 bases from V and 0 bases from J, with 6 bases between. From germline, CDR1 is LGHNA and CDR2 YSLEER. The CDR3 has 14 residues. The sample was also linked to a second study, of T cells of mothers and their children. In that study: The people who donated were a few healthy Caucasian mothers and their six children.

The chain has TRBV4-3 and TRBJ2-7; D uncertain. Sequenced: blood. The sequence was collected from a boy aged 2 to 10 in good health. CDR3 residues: CASSQDSSSYEQYF. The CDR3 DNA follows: TGCGCCAGCAGCCAAGACAGCTCCTCCTACGAGCAGTACTTC.